These T cell receptor beta chains were read from a single sample in a study of blood T cell repertoires in COVID-19. The repertoire was sequenced with immunoSEQ multiplex PCR; TCRdb's copy has only in-frame clones and lacks some. Of some 300,000 clones listed, approximately 89% are singletons. The sample consisted of peripheral blood. All receptors come from a woman aged 25 to 39 who had recovered from COVID-19. Both conserved end residues are part of each CDR3. Fields, in order: clone size, J gene, D gene, CDR3 length, V gene, CDR3 protein, CDR3 DNA. A D gene is named only where the DNA matches it firmly. The size entry is marked missing in some rows and otherwise reads once, few, many or a size class.

>once|TRBJ1-5|TRBD1|16|TRBV19
CASSRANRGHVQPQHF
TGTGCCAGTAGTAGAGCAAACAGGGGGCATGTTCAGCCCCAGCATTTT
>.|TRBJ1-3|.|15|TRBV9
CASSTQGNSGNTIYF
TGTGCCAGCAGCACACAGGGTAACTCTGGAAACACCATATATTTT
>.|TRBJ1-2|.|14|TRBV28
CASSLLGASYGYTF
TGTGCCAGCAGTTTACTGGGGGCAAGCTATGGCTACACCTTC
>.|TRBJ1-1|.|14|TRBV11-2
CASSLDRGGTEAFF
TGTGCCAGCAGCTTAGATCGCGGGGGCACTGAAGCTTTCTTT
>.|TRBJ1-5|.|15|TRBV6-1
CASSEGGYSNQPQHF
TGTGCCAGCAGTGAGGGGGGTTATAGCAATCAGCCCCAGCATTTT
>.|TRBJ2-7|.|16|TRBV4-2
CASSQDRAGATYEQYF
TGTGCCAGCAGCCAAGATCGGGCGGGGGCGACCTACGAGCAGTACTTC
>once|TRBJ2-4|.|15|TRBV5-4
CASSFEGGGFNIQYF
TGTGCCAGCAGCTTTGAGGGAGGGGGGTTCAACATTCAGTACTTC
>.|TRBJ2-4|TRBD1|16|TRBV18
CASSKPGQWSKNIQYF
TGTGCCAGCTCAAAACCGGGACAGTGGTCCAAAAACATTCAGTACTTC
>.|TRBJ2-3|.|15|TRBV4-3
CASSQEPTGPDTQYF
TGCGCCAGCAGCCAAGAGCCAACAGGGCCAGATACGCAGTATTTT
>few|TRBJ1-1|.|14|TRBV5-1
CASSFLQGDTEAFF
TGCGCCAGCAGCTTCCTACAGGGAGACACTGAAGCTTTCTTT
>.|TRBJ2-7|.|14|TRBV6-1
CASSDRTRIYEQYF
TGTGCCAGCAGTGACCGGACAAGGATCTACGAGCAGTACTTC
>.|TRBJ2-7|.|18|TRBV19
CASSPPSRTFSSPYEQYF
TGTGCCAGTAGTCCTCCGTCCCGGACATTTTCTTCTCCCTACGAGCAGTACTTC
>.|TRBJ2-7|.|12|TRBV15
CATSRDLREQYF
TGTGCCACCAGCAGAGATCTCAGAGAGCAGTACTTC
>.|TRBJ1-3|.|16|TRBV6-6
CASSLVDRFSGNTIYF
TGTGCCAGCAGCCTCGTTGACAGGTTCTCTGGAAACACCATATATTTT
>.|TRBJ1-1|TRBD1|18|TRBV13
CASSLSPGQGAAKPEAFF
TGTGCCAGCAGCTTAAGTCCGGGACAGGGGGCAGCGAAGCCTGAAGCTTTCTTT
>.|TRBJ2-1|TRBD2|16|TRBV6-2/TRBV6-3
CASSWPGLATYNEQFF
TGTGCCAGCAGTTGGCCGGGACTAGCAACATACAATGAGCAGTTCTTC
>.|TRBJ2-7|.|14|TRBV19
CASSPGLEAYEQYF
TGTGCCAGTAGCCCCGGACTCGAAGCCTACGAGCAGTACTTC
>.|TRBJ1-3|TRBD1|13|TRBV7-2
CASSLGQGFTIYF
TGTGCCAGCAGCTTAGGACAGGGGTTCACCATATATTTT
>.|TRBJ1-1|TRBD1|16|TRBV5-5
CASSLGLTGVNTEAFF
TGTGCCAGCAGCTTGGGCCTGACAGGGGTGAACACTGAAGCTTTCTTT
>.|TRBJ2-7|.|15|TRBV18
CASSPPKGFSYEQYF
TGTGCCAGCTCACCACCGAAGGGGTTCTCCTACGAGCAGTACTTC
>.|TRBJ2-7|TRBD2|16|TRBV7-2
CASSLLSGGSPYEQYF
TGTGCCAGCAGCTTACTTAGCGGGGGGTCTCCCTACGAGCAGTACTTC
>.|TRBJ1-1|.|15|TRBV19
CASTVNLWGVTEAFF
TGTGCCAGTACCGTCAATTTATGGGGGGTCACTGAAGCTTTCTTT
>.|TRBJ1-3|TRBD1|14|TRBV2
CASSDRVSGNTIYF
TGTGCCAGCTCCGACAGGGTCTCTGGAAACACCATATATTTT
>once|TRBJ2-5|TRBD1|16|TRBV7-3
CASSLGVDRVAETQYF
TGTGCCAGCAGCTTAGGGGTGGACAGGGTTGCGGAGACCCAGTACTTC
>.|TRBJ2-5|.|13|TRBV7-2
CASSLVQGETQYF
TGTGCCAGCAGCTTAGTTCAGGGAGAGACCCAGTACTTC
>.|TRBJ1-2|.|13|TRBV6-6
CASSYAGNYGYTF
TGTGCCAGCAGTTACGCAGGAAACTATGGCTACACCTTC
>.|TRBJ2-1|TRBD2|15|TRBV4-1
CASSQAGGLYNEQFF
TGCGCCAGCAGCCAAGCGGGGGGGCTATACAATGAGCAGTTCTTC
>few|TRBJ1-3|.|14|TRBV24-1
CATSDGAAGNTIYF
TGTGCCACCAGCGATGGTGCAGCTGGAAACACCATATATTTT
>.|TRBJ2-1|TRBD2|15|TRBV10-3
CAVRSGGISYNEQFF
TGTGCCGTCCGGAGCGGGGGGATCTCCTACAATGAGCAGTTCTTC
>.|TRBJ1-1|TRBD1|15|TRBV6-5
CASSRWTGENTEAFF
TGTGCCAGCAGCCGTTGGACAGGCGAGAACACTGAAGCTTTCTTT
>.|TRBJ2-3|TRBD2|15|TRBV19
CASTDRAGGLDTQYF
TGTGCCAGTACGGATAGAGCGGGGGGCCTGGATACGCAGTATTTT
>.|TRBJ1-4|.|13|TRBV6-5
CASTQNGGRRLFF
TGTGCCAGCACCCAAAACGGGGGGAGAAGGCTGTTTTTT
>.|TRBJ2-7|.|14|TRBV2
CASSEDGGYYEQYF
TGTGCCAGCAGTGAAGACGGCGGTTACTACGAGCAGTACTTC
>few|TRBJ2-3|TRBD2|15|TRBV6-5
CASKFGGEYTDTQYF
TGTGCCAGCAAATTCGGGGGGGAATACACAGATACGCAGTATTTT
>once|TRBJ2-5|.|14|TRBV5-6
CASSFEDSQETQYF
TGTGCCAGCAGTTTTGAGGACAGCCAAGAGACCCAGTACTTC
>.|TRBJ2-3|.|14|TRBV5-5
CASSVSGSTDTQYF
TGTGCCAGCAGCGTCAGCGGGAGCACAGATACGCAGTATTTT
>.|TRBJ2-6|.|15|TRBV7-2
CASSLNGAGANVLTF
TGTGCCAGCAGCTTAAATGGAGCTGGGGCCAACGTCCTGACTTTC
>.|TRBJ1-4|TRBD1|16|TRBV5-4
CASSSTTGEGYEKLFF
TGTGCCAGCAGCTCGACGACAGGGGAAGGTTATGAAAAACTGTTTTTT
>.|TRBJ2-5|.|16|TRBV7-6
CASSLGQFRGQETQYF
TGTGCCAGCAGCTTAGGACAATTCCGGGGTCAAGAGACCCAGTACTTC
>few|TRBJ1-4|.|14|TRBV3-1/TRBV3-2
CASSPRTDGEKLFF
TGTGCCAGCAGCCCACGGACAGATGGTGAAAAACTGTTTTTT
>.|TRBJ2-7|.|12|TRBV7-9
CASSPRGDEQYF
TGTGCCAGCAGCCCCCGCGGGGACGAGCAGTACTTC
>.|TRBJ2-1|TRBD2|15|TRBV7-2
CASSLDSGAYNEQFF
TGTGCCAGCAGCTTGGATAGCGGGGCCTACAATGAGCAGTTCTTC
>.|TRBJ1-1|.|16|TRBV27
CASSAQWGGLGTEAFF
TGTGCCAGCAGTGCCCAATGGGGGGGTTTGGGCACTGAAGCTTTCTTT
>.|TRBJ2-7|.|14|TRBV5-5
CASSLEWGSYEQYF
TGTGCCAGCAGCTTGGAGTGGGGCAGCTACGAGCAGTACTTC
>.|TRBJ2-1|TRBD1|16|TRBV11-1
CASTRTPGQGANEQFF
TGTGCCAGCACCCGAACCCCCGGACAGGGGGCCAATGAGCAGTTCTTC
>.|TRBJ2-1|.|15|TRBV5-4
CASSFSGISYNEQFF
TGTGCCAGCAGCTTCTCAGGGATCTCCTACAATGAGCAGTTCTTC
>.|TRBJ1-1|.|12|TRBV12-3/TRBV12-4
CASSLYPVEAFF
TGTGCCAGCAGTTTATATCCAGTGGAAGCTTTCTTT
>.|TRBJ2-3|.|12|TRBV28
CASSLSASFLYF
TGTGCCAGCAGTTTATCTGCTAGCTTTCTGTATTTT
>.|TRBJ2-5|.|12|TRBV10-3
CAISESSETQYF
TGTGCCATCAGTGAGTCGAGTGAGACCCAGTACTTC
>once|TRBJ1-5|TRBD1|19|TRBV19
CASSRTPGQGLNSNQPQHF
TGTGCCAGTAGCAGAACTCCGGGACAGGGGTTGAATAGCAATCAGCCCCAGCATTTT
>few|TRBJ1-6|TRBD1|13|TRBV10-3
CAVRDSYNSPLHF
TGTGCCGTTCGGGACAGTTATAATTCACCCCTCCACTTT
>.|TRBJ1-1|.|16|TRBV4-1
CASSQDPHGQFTEAFF
TGCGCCAGCAGCCAAGATCCCCACGGACAGTTCACTGAAGCTTTCTTT
>once|TRBJ1-4|TRBD1|16|TRBV2
CASIRGPGTGSRKLFF
TGTGCCAGCATCCGAGGGCCGGGGACAGGGTCCCGAAAACTGTTTTTT
>.|TRBJ1-2|.|13|TRBV6-1
CASSETLTYGYTF
TGTGCCAGCAGTGAAACGCTAACCTACGGCTACACCTTC
>.|TRBJ2-5|TRBD2|16|TRBV7-2
CASSLGPGGHQETQYF
TGTGCCAGCAGCTTGGGACCGGGGGGGCACCAAGAGACCCAGTACTTC
>.|TRBJ1-1|.|13|TRBV3-1/TRBV3-2
CASSQGGGGEAFF
TGTGCCAGCAGTCAAGGGGGAGGTGGTGAAGCTTTCTTT
>once|TRBJ2-7|.|13|TRBV27
CASSFGGGYEQYF
TGTGCCAGCAGTTTCGGTGGAGGCTACGAGCAGTACTTC
>.|TRBJ2-3|TRBD2|15|TRBV7-9
CASSPMGGGSDTQYF
TGTGCCAGCAGCCCCATGGGGGGAGGGTCAGATACGCAGTATTTT
>.|TRBJ2-3|TRBD2|17|TRBV3-1/TRBV3-2
CASSRYLARGALDTQYF
TGTGCCAGCAGCCGTTACCTTGCGCGGGGGGCTTTAGATACGCAGTATTTT
>.|TRBJ2-2|.|12|TRBV19
CASSQFTGELFF
TGTGCCAGTAGTCAGTTTACCGGGGAGCTGTTTTTT